This T cell receptor (beta chain) was recovered during a study of shared clonotypes between healthy human individuals. Sequencing was performed with immunoSEQ multiplex PCR; in TCRdb, only in-frame clones are kept and a portion is missing. The sample lists 2 million to 2.5 million clones, 85% to 95% occurring once. The germline V gene has CDR1 MDHEN and CDR2 SYDVKM. V dropped 4 bases and J dropped 5 bases, with 12 bases sitting between them. This CDR3 contains 13 residues. This clonotype was obtained from a man aged 18 to 35 in good health. Sequencing was done on a sample of naive CD4+ T cells sorted from blood. The subset here: CD45RA+ positively selected. The rearrangement uses TRBV28 and TRBJ2-7, with D perhaps matching TRBD1 or TRBD2 (6 bases each). CDR3: CASSSGANNEQYF. The CDR3, as DNA: TGTGCCAGCAGTTCGGGGGCTAATAACGAGCAGTACTTC.